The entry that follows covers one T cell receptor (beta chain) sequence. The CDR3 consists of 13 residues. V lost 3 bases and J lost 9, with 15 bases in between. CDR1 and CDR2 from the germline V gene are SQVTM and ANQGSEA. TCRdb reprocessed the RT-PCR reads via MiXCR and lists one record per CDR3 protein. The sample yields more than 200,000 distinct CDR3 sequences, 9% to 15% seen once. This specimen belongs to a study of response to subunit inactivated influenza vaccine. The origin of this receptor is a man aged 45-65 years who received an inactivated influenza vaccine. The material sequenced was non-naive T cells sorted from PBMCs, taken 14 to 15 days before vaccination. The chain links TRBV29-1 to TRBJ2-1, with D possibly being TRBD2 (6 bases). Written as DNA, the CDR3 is TGCAGCGTTGACGGAACTAGCCGGGGTGAGCAGTTCTTC. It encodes CSVDGTSRGEQFF.